The T cell receptor (beta chain) described here comes from a study of cytomegalovirus exposure and HLA in healthy donors. As for the study in general: Prior work identified around 100 million unique TCR beta sequences in 190 million or so T cells. Study results and limitations: HLA restriction was apparent for most CMV-associated TCR beta chains in a later analysis. There were some V segments, including TRBV6-2 and TRBV6-3, excluded as indistinguishable.

In germline, CDR1 is SEHNR, CDR2 FQNEAQ (reference sequence). The CDR3 consists of 16 residues. V lost 6 bases to trimming and J lost 6 bases; unmatched junction nucleotides: 10. For this clone: Its specificity is not known.

Both 60 Vbeta primers and 13 Jbeta primers went into the PCR. Method: immunoSEQ multiplex PCR; TCRdb's copy keeps in-frame clones and lacks some. The table has 150,000 or so clones, about three quarters seen once. Healthy individuals who donated bone marrow served as the donors. This TCR was sampled from a male donor in good health and CMV-seronegative. V and J are TRBV7-9 and TRBJ2-3; TRBD2 matches at 12 bases. Material: PBMCs. The CDR3 DNA follows: TGTGCCAGCAGACGGACTAGCGGGGCCTCGGGGGATACGCAGTATTTT. Protein: CASRRTSGASGDTQYF.